A single sample is the source of the 17 T cell receptor beta chains below, sequenced in a study of blood T cell repertoires in COVID-19. Generated by immunoSEQ multiplex PCR, the TCRdb table keeps only in-frame clones and is missing some. The sample gives under 200,000 clones, around 87% of which show up once; 0.55% to 0.6% is in the top ten. The sample taken for sequencing was peripheral blood. The receptors derive from a man in his fifties or sixties with COVID-19, enrolled during active disease.

The chain carries TRBV10-3 and TRBJ2-7; 7 nucleotides align to TRBD2. This CDR3 is 13 amino acids long. V lost 6 bases and J lost 2; bases outside the gene matches: 4. Germline CDR1 reads ENHRY; CDR2 reads SYGVKD. The chain's CDR3 is CAIRRGNTYEQYF. CDR3 in DNA: TGTGCCATCAGGCGGGGGAATACCTACGAGCAGTACTTC.

This clone was detected a few times. The V gene is TRBV29-1, the J gene TRBJ2-1, with 14 bases matching TRBD2. Germline CDR1 SQVTM, CDR2 ANQGSEA. V shed 7 bases, J shed 6 bases, and the junction held 5 bases outside the gene matches. The CDR3 totals 14 residues. DNA for the CDR3: TGCAGCGCAAGACTAGCGGGAGGGTCCAATGAGCAGTTCTTC. This translates into CSARLAGGSNEQFF.

The chain combines TRBV6-1 with TRBJ1-3; D may be TRBD1 (5 bases). There are 16 residues in the CDR3. Germline V gene sequence: CDR1 MNHNS, CDR2 SASEGT. V lost 4 bases and J lost 0, with 13 bases in between. The CDR3 region is CASSGLGGVSGNTIYF. In DNA, the CDR3 is TGTGCCAGCAGTGGGCTGGGGGGGGTCTCTGGAAACACCATATATTTT.

The J gene is TRBJ1-2, the V gene TRBV5-3, with unresolved D. TRBV5-3 is classed as an ORF, of uncertain function. This CDR3 has 14 amino acids. V lost 4 bases and J 8 bases, leaving 18 bases between the germline ends. The CDR3 region is CARSRVDDVGGYTF. The CDR3 DNA reads as TGTGCCAGAAGCCGGGTTGACGACGTTGGGGGCTACACCTTC.

The chain carries TRBV12-3 or TRBV12-4 and TRBJ1-2, with a weak D call TRBD1 (6 bases). Trimming left V 6 bases short and J 6 bases short, with 14 bases between. This CDR3 has 13 amino acids. CDR3 sequence reads: CASSPDRKHGYTF. Written as DNA, the CDR3 is TGTGCCAGCAGCCCCGACAGGAAACATGGCTACACCTTC.

V gene TRBV11-2 combines with J gene TRBJ2-7, with TRBD1 as a possible D gene (6 bases). The CDR3 extends over 14 amino acids. Germline values: CDR1 SGHAT, CDR2 FQNNGV. V gave up 4 bases and J gave up 3 bases, with 13 bases separating them. CDR3 nucleotide sequence: TGTGCCAGCAGCTCCAGCACAGGGAACTACGAGCAGTACTTC. It translates to CASSSSTGNYEQYF.

The chain links TRBV7-2 to TRBJ1-5; the D is unclear. Per germline, CDR1 SGHTA and CDR2 FQGNSA. Between the trimmed V and J ends, which lost 2 bases and 2 bases, there was a span of 10 bases. This CDR3 has 15 amino acids. CDR3 region: CASSLRESGNQPQHF. DNA of the CDR3: TGTGCCAGCAGCTTAAGGGAGAGCGGCAATCAGCCCCAGCATTTT. Drawing the rest from reference TRBV7-2 and TRBJ1-5, the complete variable domain is GAGVSQSPSNKVTEKGKDVELRCDPISGHTALYWYRQSLGQGLEFLIYFQGNSAPDKSGLPSDRFSAERTGGSVSTLTIQRTQQEDSAVYLCASSLRESGNQPQHFGDGTRLSIL.

The chain couples TRBV28 to TRBJ1-2; 9 bases fit TRBD1. V was pared by 6 bases and J by 8 bases, with 7 bases of the junction left unmatched. The CDR3 contains 13 residues. Germline assignment: CDR1 MDHEN and CDR2 SYDVKM. Here the CDR3 DNA reads TGTGCCAGCAGGGCGGACAGGGGCTTCGGCTACACCTTC. It encodes CASRADRGFGYTF.

The chain combines TRBV14 with TRBJ2-7; tentative D call: TRBD1 (5 bases). Germline V gives CDR1 SGHDN, CDR2 FVKESK. There are 14 residues in the CDR3. V lost 3 bases and J lost 5, with 14 bases in between. CDR3 region: CASSHNRHPDEQYF. The CDR3 DNA is TGTGCCAGCAGCCACAACAGGCATCCAGACGAGCAGTACTTC.

This chain links TRBV19 with TRBJ1-6; possible D gene TRBD1, 5 bases. Germline CDR1 reads LNHDA; CDR2 reads SQIVND (reference sequence). Trimming took 5 bases from V and 3 from J, leaving 8 bases between them. The CDR3 spans 14 residues. The CDR3 reads CASSPGLYNSPLHF. The DNA of the CDR3 is TGTGCCAGTAGTCCGGGACTCTATAATTCACCCCTCCACTTT.

J is TRBJ2-7 and V is TRBV11-2; D may be TRBD2 (6 bases). The CDR3 spans 13 residues. Germline assignment: CDR1 SGHAT and CDR2 FQNNGV. The V end was cut by 4 bases, the J end by 4 bases, with 11 bases between. The CDR3, as DNA: TGTGCCAGCAGCTCCGGGACTGGTTACGAGCAGTACTTC. Translating gives CASSSGTGYEQYF.

The chain uses TRBV10-3 and TRBJ1-5; D might be TRBD1 (5 bases). V lost 4 bases, J lost 0 bases, and 10 bases lay in between. The CDR3 loop spans 15 amino acids. Germline assignment: CDR1 ENHRY and CDR2 SYGVKD. The CDR3 region is CAISAGGLSNQPQHF. The CDR3 nucleotides read TGTGCCATCAGTGCGGGGGGACTTAGCAATCAGCCCCAGCATTTT.

This chain connects TRBV25-1 to TRBJ1-2, with D hard to call. The CDR3 runs to 8 residues. V shed 10 bases and J shed 14 bases, with 11 bases lying between them. Germline V gene lookup returns CDR1 MGHDK and CDR2 SYGVNS. This CDR3 reads CATPSRTF. DNA of the CDR3: TGTGCCACCCCGTCTCGGACCTTC.

This chain uses TRBV30 with TRBJ1-3; TRBD1 might be the D (5 bases). The CDR3 is made up of 14 amino acids. CDR1 is GTSNPN, CDR2 SVGIG, per germline (reference sequence). The CDR3 DNA is TGTGCGAACACGACCGGGGGCTCTGGAAACACCATATATTTT. Translated, it gives CANTTGGSGNTIYF. Drawing the rest from reference TRBV30 and TRBJ1-3, the complete variable domain is SQTIHQWPATLVQPVGSPLSLECTVEGTSNPNLYWYRQAAGRGLQLLFYSVGIGQISSEVPQNLSASRPQDRQFILSSKKLLLSDSGFYLCANTTGGSGNTIYFGEGSWLTVV.

The V gene is TRBV29-1, the J gene TRBJ1-2; the D gene is possibly TRBD1 (5 bases). Trimming stripped 6 bases from V and 8 bases from J, with 19 bases between. The germline gives CDR1 SQVTM, CDR2 ANQGSEA. This CDR3 region has 13 residues. The DNA for the CDR3 is TGCAGCGTCCGCAGGGATTTATCGCAGGGCTACACCTTC. It codes for CSVRRDLSQGYTF.

This sequence joins TRBV29-1 and TRBJ2-7; 9 positions match TRBD2. Germline lookup yields CDR1 SQVTM and CDR2 ANQGSEA. The CDR3 is 14 amino acids. The trim removed 2 bases at V and 2 bases at J, leaving 4 bases unmatched. In nucleotides, the CDR3 is TGCAGCGTTGAACTGAGCGGGAGGACCTACGAGCAGTACTTC. As protein: CSVELSGRTYEQYF.

This sequence joins TRBV7-9 and TRBJ1-5; D is unclear. The length of the CDR3 is 13 residues. V shed 3 bases and J shed 3 bases, with 6 bases lying between them. Germline V CDR1 and CDR2: SEHNR, FQNEAQ (reference sequence). The CDR3 DNA sequence: TGTGCCAGCAGCTTGGGCAACAATCAGCCCCAGCATTTT. This sequence encodes CASSLGNNQPQHF.